This T cell receptor beta chain comes out of a study of OX40 agonist ivuxolimab in advanced cancers. Sampled blood was obtained at baseline, cycle 4 day 1, and cycle 7 day 1. Here immunoSEQ multiplex PCR was the method, and the copy in TCRdb shows in-frame clones only, minus some. The data contain about 83,000 clones, about 86% of them singletons. Overall study results and limits: Both CD4+ and CD8+ T cell populations in blood had undergone clonal expansion by week 6 at 0.1 to 3.0 mg/kg.

About this clone itself: Antigen unknown.

Germline-derived CDR1 and CDR2 are MDHEN and SYDVKM. Trimming cost V 4 bases and J 2 bases; bases outside gene matches: 5. The CDR3 runs 15 residues. The J gene is TRBJ2-7, the V gene TRBV28, with 10 bases that match TRBD2. The material sequenced was CD4+ or CD8+ T cells sorted from blood, taken in a trial of the OX40 agonist ivuxolimab. The clonotype comes from an adult with an advanced solid tumor such as melanoma, head and neck, liver or kidney cancer. In nucleotides, the CDR3 is TGTGCCAGCAGTTCCCCAGCGGGGGGGACCTACGAGCAGTACTTC. This encodes CASSSPAGGTYEQYF.